Following are 13 T cell receptor beta chains from one sample sequenced in a study of blood T cell repertoires in COVID-19. Assay: immunoSEQ multiplex PCR; the TCRdb copy retains only in-frame clones and omits some. The sample lists about 280,000 clones; about 89% were seen once. Material: peripheral blood. The receptors here all came from a woman aged 40 to 50 who had recovered from COVID-19.

The chain recombines TRBV21-1 with TRBJ2-7; TRBD2, the table's D call, was not compared with the DNA. TRBV21-1 is a listed pseudogene. This CDR3 has 21 amino acids. The CDR3, as DNA: TGTGCCAGCAGCAAAGGGCCACAGTGCGGACTAGCGGGACTAAACTCCTACGAGCAGTACTTC. It encodes CASSKGPQCGLAGLNSYEQYF.

In this sample, this clone turned up once. The gene calls are TRBV3-1 (or the pseudogene TRBV3-2) and TRBJ2-1, with 10 bases aligning to TRBD2. CDR3 length: 18 residues. The J segment lost 6 bases and the V segment lost 0 bases, leaving 11 bases of the junction unmatched. The germline V gene has CDR1 LGHDT and CDR2 YNNKEL (reference sequence). The CDR3, as DNA: TGTGCCAGCAGCCAAGATCAGGCTCTAGCGGGAGTACCCAATGAGCAGTTCTTC. Its protein is CASSQDQALAGVPNEQFF.

Only one count was recorded for this clone. This chain uses TRBV5-8 with TRBJ1-5; D is unclear. The CDR3 runs to 15 residues. V was shortened by 3 bases and J by 2 bases, with 12 bases between the two germline ends. Germline values: CDR1 SGHTS, CDR2 YDEGEE. This CDR3 reads CASSSPGEGNQPQHF. DNA for the CDR3: TGTGCCAGCAGCTCGCCGGGAGAAGGCAATCAGCCCCAGCATTTT.

The chain links TRBV11-3 to TRBJ2-5, with 12 nucleotides matching TRBD2. Germline V CDR1 and CDR2: SGHNT, YENEEA. Germline trimming cut 5 bases from V and 1 base from J; bases unmatched to any gene: 5. This CDR3 is 16 amino acids long. This CDR3 reads CASSRGTSGPQETQYF. DNA of the CDR3: TGTGCCAGCAGCCGGGGGACTAGCGGGCCCCAAGAGACCCAGTACTTC.

This chain uses TRBV29-1 with TRBJ1-4, with D perhaps TRBD1 (5 bases). Trimming pared 7 bases from V and 6 bases from J, leaving 12 bases between. Germline values: CDR1 SQVTM, CDR2 ANQGSEA. The CDR3 contains 12 residues. The CDR3 nucleotides read TGCAGCGCCCTGGGGGGGGATGAAAAACTGTTTTTT. Translating gives CSALGGDEKLFF.

V and J are TRBV6-5 and TRBJ2-7; no definite D call. V was pared by 6 bases and J by 6 bases, with 9 bases between. The CDR3 is 11 amino acids. Looked up from germline, CDR1 is MNHEY and CDR2 is SVGAGI. The DNA for the CDR3 is TGTGCCAGCAGCTGGAGTGGCGAGCAGTACTTC. The encoded protein is CASSWSGEQYF.

The chain joins TRBV27 to TRBJ2-7, with a weak D call TRBD2 (5 bases). The germline V gene has CDR1 MNHEY and CDR2 SMNVEV (reference sequence). The germline V and J ends were trimmed by 0 bases and 0 bases, with 12 bases remaining between them. The CDR3 runs 16 residues. CDR3 DNA sequence: TGTGCCAGCAGTTTATCGGCGGGCCAAAGCTCCTACGAGCAGTACTTC. Translated: CASSLSAGQSSYEQYF.

The chain couples TRBV10-3 to TRBJ2-1, with D tentatively TRBD2 (5 bases). Deletions cut 2 bases from V and 9 bases from J, with 8 bases between. Germline CDR1 reads ENHRY; CDR2 reads SYGVKD. This CDR3 has 12 residues. As DNA, the CDR3 is TGTGCCATCAGTGAGGCCGGGATTGAGCAGTTCTTC. Translated, it gives CAISEAGIEQFF.

CDR3 sequence: CASSLPGQVTYEQYF. The DNA for the CDR3 is TGTGCCAGCAGCCTACCCGGACAGGTAACCTACGAGCAGTACTTC. This chain links TRBV28 with TRBJ2-7, with TRBD1 matching over 7 bases. CDR1 MDHEN and CDR2 SYDVKM come from the germline V gene. J gave up 2 bases and V 6 bases, and 10 bases lay outside the gene matches. The CDR3 totals 15 residues.

The rearrangement joins TRBV7-6 to TRBJ1-4; unclear D gene. CDR3 size: 14 residues. The V end was cut by 1 base, the J end by 5 bases, with 8 bases between. Germline CDR1 SGHVS, CDR2 FNYEAQ. The CDR3 bases are TGTGCCAGCAGCTTAGAGCCGGGGAATGAAAAACTGTTTTTT. This sequence encodes CASSLEPGNEKLFF.

The chain is built from TRBV27 and TRBJ1-5; D might be TRBD1 (5 bases). The CDR3 covers 15 residues. V was pared by 1 base and J by 4 bases, with 11 bases between. Germline CDR1 and CDR2: MNHEY and SMNVEV (reference sequence). CDR3 protein: CASSLWGGVNQPQHF. CDR3 DNA sequence: TGTGCCAGCAGTTTATGGGGAGGGGTTAATCAGCCCCAGCATTTT.

This chain joins TRBV30 and TRBJ1-4; TRBD1 matches at 11 bases. V trimming: 2 bases; J trimming: 4 bases; junction bases outside the gene matches: 9. This CDR3 is built from 17 residues. Germline V gene lookup returns CDR1 GTSNPN and CDR2 SVGIG (reference sequence). The CDR3 spells CAWSTGTGGLGNEKLFF. The CDR3, as DNA: TGTGCCTGGAGTACCGGGACAGGGGGGCTTGGTAATGAAAAACTGTTTTTT. Complete variable domain (other parts from reference TRBV30 and TRBJ1-4): SQTIHQWPATLVQPVGSPLSLECTVEGTSNPNLYWYRQAAGRGLQLLFYSVGIGQISSEVPQNLSASRPQDRQFILSSKKLLLSDSGFYLCAWSTGTGGLGNEKLFFGSGTQLSVL.

This clone was seen once. The chain employs TRBV27 and TRBJ2-7; 8 bases map to TRBD1. CDR1 and CDR2 (germline): MNHEY, SMNVEV (reference sequence). The junction had 8 bases not matched to a gene; V was cut back by 4 bases and J by 0 bases. This CDR3 contains 16 residues. The CDR3 loop is CASSYFGQGSSYEQYF. DNA for the CDR3: TGTGCCAGCAGTTACTTCGGACAGGGAAGCTCCTACGAGCAGTACTTC.